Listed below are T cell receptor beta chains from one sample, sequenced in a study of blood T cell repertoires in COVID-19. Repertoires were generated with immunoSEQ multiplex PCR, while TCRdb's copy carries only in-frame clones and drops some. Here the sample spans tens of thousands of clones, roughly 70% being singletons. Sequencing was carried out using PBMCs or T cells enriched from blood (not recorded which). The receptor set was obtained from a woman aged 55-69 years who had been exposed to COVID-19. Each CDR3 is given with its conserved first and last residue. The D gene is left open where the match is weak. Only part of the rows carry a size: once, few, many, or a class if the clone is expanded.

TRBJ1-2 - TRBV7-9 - TGTGCCAGCAGCTTGGACGGGATCTTAGGTTACACCTTC CASSLDGILGYTF
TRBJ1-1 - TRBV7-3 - TGTGCCAGCAGCCAAAACAGGGACACTGAAGCTTTCTTT CASSQNRDTEAFF
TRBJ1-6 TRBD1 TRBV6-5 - TGTGCCAGCAGCCCAAGGGACAGGGAAAATTCACCCCTCCACTTT CASSPRDRENSPLHF
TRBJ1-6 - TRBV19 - TGTGCCAGTAGTATTGGGGGGGTGAATTCACCCCTCCACTTT CASSIGGVNSPLHF
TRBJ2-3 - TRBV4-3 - TGCGCCAGCAGCCAAGATTCCACAGGATTCACAGATACGCAGTATTTT CASSQDSTGFTDTQYF
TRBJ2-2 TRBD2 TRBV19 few TGTGCCACGACGACTAGCGGGACGAACACCGGGGAGCTGTTTTTT CATTTSGTNTGELFF
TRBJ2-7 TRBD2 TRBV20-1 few TGCAGTGCTAGTGACCCACTTAGGACTAGTTCGTACGAGCAGTACTTC CSASDPLRTSSYEQYF
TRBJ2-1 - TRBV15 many TGTGCCGCTACTCCCGGGACATTCATCTCCGGGGAGACCTACAATGAGCAGTTCTTC CAATPGTFISGETYNEQFF
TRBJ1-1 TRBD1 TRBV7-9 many TGTGCCAGCAGCTTAGGGGACAGGGAGGATGAAGCTTTCTTT CASSLGDREDEAFF
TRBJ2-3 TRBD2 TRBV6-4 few TGTGCCAGCAGTGAGGGACTAGCGGGAACAGATACGCAGTATTTT CASSEGLAGTDTQYF
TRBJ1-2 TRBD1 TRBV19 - TGTGCCAGTAGTTCCAACTCCGGGACAGGAGCTGGCTACACCTTC CASSSNSGTGAGYTF
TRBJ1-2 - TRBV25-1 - TGTGCCAGCAGTAACAGGCTGGACGGCTACACCTTC CASSNRLDGYTF
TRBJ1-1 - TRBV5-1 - TGCGCCAGCAGCTTGCGGGTAACGGGAGGGACTGAAGCTTTCTTT CASSLRVTGGTEAFF
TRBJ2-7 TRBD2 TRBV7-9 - TGTGCCAGCAGCACCCCCCCCGGGACTAGGAAACGAGAGCAGTACTTC CASSTPPGTRKREQYF
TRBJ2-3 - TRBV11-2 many TGTGCCAGCAGCTTAACTCCCCGAGGGGATACGCAGTATTTT CASSLTPRGDTQYF
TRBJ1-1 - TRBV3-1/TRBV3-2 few TGTGCCAGCAGCCAAGCCCAGGGGAGAACTGAAGCTTTCTTT CASSQAQGRTEAFF
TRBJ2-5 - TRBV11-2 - TGTGCCAGCAGCTTAGATCGAGGGAGCCAAGAGACCCAGTACTTC CASSLDRGSQETQYF
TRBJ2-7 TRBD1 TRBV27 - TGTGCCAGCCTCAGGACCAGGGGGCGCCCCCACGAGCAGTACTTC CASLRTRGRPHEQYF
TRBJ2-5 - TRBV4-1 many TGCGCCAGCAGCCTCTCCATTTTGGGAGGTGAGACCCAGTACTTC CASSLSILGGETQYF
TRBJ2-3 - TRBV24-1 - TGTGCCACCAGCAAACTCACAGATACGCAGTATTTT CATSKLTDTQYF
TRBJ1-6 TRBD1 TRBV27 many TGTGCCAGCAGTTCCACAGGGGGCGGTTCACCCCTCCACTTT CASSSTGGGSPLHF
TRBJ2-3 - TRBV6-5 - TGTGCCAGCAGGCTAGGAGGTGGGGGCACAGATACGCAGTATTTT CASRLGGGGTDTQYF
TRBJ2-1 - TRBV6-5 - TGTGCCAGCAGTCCCCGACAGACGGGTGGCAATGAGCAGTTCTTC CASSPRQTGGNEQFF
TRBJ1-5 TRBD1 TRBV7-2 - TGTGCCAGCAGCCCCTGGGGGACAGGGGTGGGGAATCAGCCCCAGCATTTT CASSPWGTGVGNQPQHF
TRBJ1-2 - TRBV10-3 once TGTGCCATCAGTGAGCAAACTAACGATGGCTACACCTTC CAISEQTNDGYTF
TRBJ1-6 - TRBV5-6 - TGTGCCAGCAGCTGGGGGCAGGAGCATTCACCCCTCCACTTT CASSWGQEHSPLHF
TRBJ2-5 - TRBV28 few TGTGCCAGCAGTGGGGGCGGGCGTCAAGAGACCCAGTACTTC CASSGGGRQETQYF
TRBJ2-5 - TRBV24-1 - TGTGCCACCAGTGAAGAGGACACAGAGACCCAGTACTTC CATSEEDTETQYF
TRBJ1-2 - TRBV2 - TGTGCCAGCAGTGAACGGGAGTACTATGGCTACACCTTC CASSEREYYGYTF
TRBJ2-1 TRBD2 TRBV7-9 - TGTGCCAGCAGCTCTAGGACTAGCGGGAGTTATGCAAATGAGCAGTTCTTC CASSSRTSGSYANEQFF
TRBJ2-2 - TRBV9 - TGTGCCAGCAGGGCAACCGCGAACACCGGGGAGCTGTTTTTT CASRATANTGELFF
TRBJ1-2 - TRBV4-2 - TGTGCCAGCAGCCAAGCTGGGGCCAACTATGGCTACACCTTC CASSQAGANYGYTF
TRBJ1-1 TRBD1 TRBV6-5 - TGTGCCAGCAGTTACCCCACAGGGGGAGGGGTTACTGAAGCTTTCTTT CASSYPTGGGVTEAFF
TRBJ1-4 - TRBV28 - TGTGCCAGCAGTTTGTCCGGGGGGAATGAAAAACTGTTTTTT CASSLSGGNEKLFF
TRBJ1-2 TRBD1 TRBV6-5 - TGTGCCAGCAGTTACACCGACAGGGGTTCTGGCTACACCTTC CASSYTDRGSGYTF
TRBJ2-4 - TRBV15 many TGTGCCACCAGCAGAGGAGACGGGAACATTCAGTACTTC CATSRGDGNIQYF
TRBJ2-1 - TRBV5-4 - TGTGCCAGCAGCTTGGGTCAGGCAAGCTCCTACAATGAGCAGTTCTTC CASSLGQASSYNEQFF
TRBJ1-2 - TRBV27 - TGTGCCAGCAGGTCTTCCTTAAGGGGGAGACAAGGCTACACCTTC CASRSSLRGRQGYTF
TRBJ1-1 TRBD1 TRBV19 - TGTGCCAGTAACACACAGGGGGCCGACACTGAAGCTTTCTTT CASNTQGADTEAFF
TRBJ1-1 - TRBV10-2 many TGCGCCAGCAGTTTCCCACGGACGGGGGTGGGCGAAGCTTTCTTT CASSFPRTGVGEAFF